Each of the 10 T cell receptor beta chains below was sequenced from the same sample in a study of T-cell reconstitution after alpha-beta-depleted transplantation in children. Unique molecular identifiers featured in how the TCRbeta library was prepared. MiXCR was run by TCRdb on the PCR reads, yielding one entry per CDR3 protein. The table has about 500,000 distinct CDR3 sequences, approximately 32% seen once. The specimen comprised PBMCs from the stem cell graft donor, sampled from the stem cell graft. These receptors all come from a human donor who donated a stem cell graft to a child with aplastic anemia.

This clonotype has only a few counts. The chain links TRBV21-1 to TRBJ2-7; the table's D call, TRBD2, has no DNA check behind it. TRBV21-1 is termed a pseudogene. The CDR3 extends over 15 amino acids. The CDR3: CASGSRGRPLKGQYV. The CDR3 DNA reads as TGTGCCAGCGGTTCTAGGGGGAGGCCCCTCAAGGGGCAGTACGTC.

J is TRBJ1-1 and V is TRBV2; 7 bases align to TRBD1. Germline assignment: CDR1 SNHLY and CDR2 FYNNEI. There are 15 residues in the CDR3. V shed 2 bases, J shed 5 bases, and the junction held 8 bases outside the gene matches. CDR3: CASSERQGVRTEAFF. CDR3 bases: TGTGCCAGCAGTGAACGGCAGGGGGTAAGGACTGAAGCTTTCTTT.

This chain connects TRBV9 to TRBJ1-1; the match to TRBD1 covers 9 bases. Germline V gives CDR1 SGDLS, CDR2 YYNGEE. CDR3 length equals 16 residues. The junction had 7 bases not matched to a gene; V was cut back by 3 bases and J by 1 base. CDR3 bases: TGTGCCAGCAGCGCCCTGGGACAGGGACGGAACACTGAAGCTTTCTTT. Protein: CASSALGQGRNTEAFF.

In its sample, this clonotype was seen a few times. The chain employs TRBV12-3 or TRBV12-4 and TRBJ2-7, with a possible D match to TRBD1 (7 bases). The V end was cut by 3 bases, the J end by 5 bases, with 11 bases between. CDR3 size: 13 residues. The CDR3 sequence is CASSFGGGDEQYV. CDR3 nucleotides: TGTGCCAGCAGTTTTGGAGGGGGCGACGAGCAGTACGTC.

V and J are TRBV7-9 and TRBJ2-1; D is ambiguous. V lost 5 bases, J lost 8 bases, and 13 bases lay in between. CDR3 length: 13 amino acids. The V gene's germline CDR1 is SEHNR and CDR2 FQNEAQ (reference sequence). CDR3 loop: CASSPGHRDEQFF. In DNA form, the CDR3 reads TGTGCCAGCAGCCCGGGCCATAGGGATGAGCAGTTCTTC.

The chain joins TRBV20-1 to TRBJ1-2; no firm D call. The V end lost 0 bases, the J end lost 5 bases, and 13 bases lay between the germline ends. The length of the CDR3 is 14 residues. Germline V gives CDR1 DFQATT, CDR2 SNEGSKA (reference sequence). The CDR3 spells CSAREAAVEYGYTF. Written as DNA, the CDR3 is TGCAGTGCTAGAGAGGCCGCCGTGGAGTATGGCTACACCTTC.

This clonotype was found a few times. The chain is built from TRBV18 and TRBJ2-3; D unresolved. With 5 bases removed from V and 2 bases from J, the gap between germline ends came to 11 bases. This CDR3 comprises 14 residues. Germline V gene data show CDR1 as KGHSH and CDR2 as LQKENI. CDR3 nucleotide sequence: TGTGCCAGCTCAAACGCCAGCCCCACAGATACGCAGTATTTT. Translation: CASSNASPTDTQYF.

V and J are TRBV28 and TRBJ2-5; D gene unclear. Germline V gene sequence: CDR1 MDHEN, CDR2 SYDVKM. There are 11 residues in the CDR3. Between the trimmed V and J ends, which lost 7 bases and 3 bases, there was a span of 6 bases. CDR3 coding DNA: TGTGCCAGCATGGGAAAAGAGACCCAGTACTTC. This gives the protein CASMGKETQYF.

Here the CDR3 reads CASSPTVQGLWTGELFF. The CDR3 bases are TGCGCCAGCAGCCCGACGGTCCAGGGGTTGTGGACCGGGGAGCTGTTTTTT. This chain connects TRBV5-1 to TRBJ2-2; a possible D gene is TRBD1 (6 bases). CDR3 length: 17 residues. V was shortened by 4 bases and J by 5 bases, with 21 bases between the two germline ends. CDR1 SGHRS and CDR2 YFSETQ come from the germline V gene.

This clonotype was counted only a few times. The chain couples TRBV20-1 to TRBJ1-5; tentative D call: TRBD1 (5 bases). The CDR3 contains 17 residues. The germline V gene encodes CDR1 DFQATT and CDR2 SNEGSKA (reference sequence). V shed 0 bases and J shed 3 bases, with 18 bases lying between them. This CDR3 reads CSARDGGLSWANQPQHF. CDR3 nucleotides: TGCAGTGCTAGAGATGGGGGGTTAAGCTGGGCCAATCAGCCCCAGCATTTT.